This T cell receptor (beta chain) was profiled in a study of Tregs in tolerant kidney transplant recipients. Broader study findings: The small number of patients limits these findings pending further validation. The most relevant donor-specific Treg TCRbeta repertoire apparently came from expansion with activated donor B cells.

The protocol was immunoSEQ multiplex PCR, while the TCRdb copy is restricted to in-frame clones and leaves out a portion. The table lists 110,000 or so clones, 92% of them singletons. CD4+CD25+CD127- Tregs, CD4+CD25- non-Tregs, CD4 and CD8 cells were sorted. With regard to this clone: No antigen is known for it.

The TCR comes from a human donor in good health. The sample taken for sequencing was CD4+ T cells from blood.

The CDR3 nucleotides read TGTGCCAGCAGCTTAGTAGGGCGAGATACGCAGTATTTT. Amino acids: CASSLVGRDTQYF. The chain combines TRBV7-2 with TRBJ2-3; no clear D gene. Germline values: CDR1 SGHTA, CDR2 FQGNSA. The CDR3 loop spans 13 amino acids. V was shortened by 1 base and J by 5 bases, with 7 bases between the two germline ends.